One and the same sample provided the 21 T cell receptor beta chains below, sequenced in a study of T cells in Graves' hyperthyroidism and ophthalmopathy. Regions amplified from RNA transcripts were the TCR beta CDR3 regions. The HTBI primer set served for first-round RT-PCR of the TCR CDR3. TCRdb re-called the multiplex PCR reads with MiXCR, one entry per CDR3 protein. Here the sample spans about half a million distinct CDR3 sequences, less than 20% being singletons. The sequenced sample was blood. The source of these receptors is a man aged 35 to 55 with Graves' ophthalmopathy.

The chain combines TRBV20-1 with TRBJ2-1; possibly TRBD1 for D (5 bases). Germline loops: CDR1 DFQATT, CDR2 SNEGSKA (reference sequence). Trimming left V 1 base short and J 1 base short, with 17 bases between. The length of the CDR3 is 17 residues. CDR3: CSARGLIKQVSYNEQFF. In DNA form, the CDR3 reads TGCAGTGCTAGAGGCCTAATAAAACAGGTTTCCTACAATGAGCAGTTCTTC.

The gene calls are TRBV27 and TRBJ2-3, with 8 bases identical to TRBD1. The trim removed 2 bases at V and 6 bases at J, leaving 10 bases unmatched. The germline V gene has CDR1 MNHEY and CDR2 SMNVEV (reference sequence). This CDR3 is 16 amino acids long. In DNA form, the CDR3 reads TGTGCCAGCAGTTTACGACAGGGGCTGGGCGGGGATACGCAGTATTTT. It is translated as CASSLRQGLGGDTQYF.

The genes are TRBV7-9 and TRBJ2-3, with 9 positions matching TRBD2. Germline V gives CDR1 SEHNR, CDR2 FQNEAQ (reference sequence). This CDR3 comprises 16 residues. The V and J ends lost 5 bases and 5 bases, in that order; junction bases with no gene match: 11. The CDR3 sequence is CASSRTGLALGDTQYF. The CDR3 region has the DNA TGTGCCAGCAGCCGAACGGGACTAGCCTTAGGAGATACGCAGTATTTT.

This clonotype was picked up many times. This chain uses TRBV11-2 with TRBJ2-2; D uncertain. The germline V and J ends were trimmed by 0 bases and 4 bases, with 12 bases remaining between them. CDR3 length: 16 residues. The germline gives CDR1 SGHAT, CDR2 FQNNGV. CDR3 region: CASSLDPRPGTGELFF. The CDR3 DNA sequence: TGTGCCAGCAGCTTAGATCCCAGGCCGGGCACCGGGGAGCTGTTTTTT.

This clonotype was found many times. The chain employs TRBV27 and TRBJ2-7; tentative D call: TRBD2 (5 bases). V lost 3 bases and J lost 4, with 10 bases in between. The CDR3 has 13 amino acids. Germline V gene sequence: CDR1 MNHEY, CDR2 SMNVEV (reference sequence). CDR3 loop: CASSFGELYEQYF. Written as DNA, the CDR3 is TGTGCCAGCAGTTTCGGGGAGCTGTACGAGCAGTACTTC.

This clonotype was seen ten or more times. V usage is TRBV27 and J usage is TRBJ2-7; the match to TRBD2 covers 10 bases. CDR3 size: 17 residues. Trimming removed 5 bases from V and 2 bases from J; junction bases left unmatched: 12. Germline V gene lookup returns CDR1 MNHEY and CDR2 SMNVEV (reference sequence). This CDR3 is CASSLRPGTSATYEQYF. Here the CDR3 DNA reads TGTGCCAGCAGTCTACGACCCGGGACTAGCGCGACCTACGAGCAGTACTTC.

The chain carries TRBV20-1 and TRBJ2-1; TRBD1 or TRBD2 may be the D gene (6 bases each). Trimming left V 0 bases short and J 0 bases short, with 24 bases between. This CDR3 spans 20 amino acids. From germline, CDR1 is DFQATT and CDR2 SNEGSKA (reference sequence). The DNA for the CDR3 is TGCAGTGCTAGAGACCTGGCCGGGGGCCGGACTCTTAGCTCCTACAATGAGCAGTTCTTC. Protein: CSARDLAGGRTLSSYNEQFF.

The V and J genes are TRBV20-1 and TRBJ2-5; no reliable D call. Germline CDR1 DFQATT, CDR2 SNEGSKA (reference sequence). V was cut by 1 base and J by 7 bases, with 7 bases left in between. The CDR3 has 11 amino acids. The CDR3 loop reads CSARVHGTQYF. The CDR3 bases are TGCAGTGCTAGAGTACACGGGACCCAGTACTTC.

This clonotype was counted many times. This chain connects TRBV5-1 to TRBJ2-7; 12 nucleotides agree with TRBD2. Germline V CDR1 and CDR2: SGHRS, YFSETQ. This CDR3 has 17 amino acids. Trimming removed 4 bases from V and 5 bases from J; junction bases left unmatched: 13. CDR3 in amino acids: CASSPRGTLAGGHEQYF. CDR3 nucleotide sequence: TGCGCCAGCAGCCCGAGGGGAACACTAGCGGGAGGCCACGAGCAGTACTTC.

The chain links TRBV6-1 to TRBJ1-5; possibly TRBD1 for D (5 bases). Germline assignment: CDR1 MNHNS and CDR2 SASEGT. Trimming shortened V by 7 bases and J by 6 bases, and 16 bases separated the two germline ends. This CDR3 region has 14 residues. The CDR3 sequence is CASTPTGGAQPQHF. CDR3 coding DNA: TGTGCCAGCACCCCAACGGGGGGTGCTCAGCCCCAGCATTTT.

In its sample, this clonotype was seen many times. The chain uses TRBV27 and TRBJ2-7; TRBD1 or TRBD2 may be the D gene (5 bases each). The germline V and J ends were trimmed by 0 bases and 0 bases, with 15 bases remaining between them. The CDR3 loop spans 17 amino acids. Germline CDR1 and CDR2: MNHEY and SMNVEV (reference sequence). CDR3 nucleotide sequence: TGTGCCAGCAGTTTATCCGGGACGCAGTTTAGCTCCTACGAGCAGTACTTC. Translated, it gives CASSLSGTQFSSYEQYF.

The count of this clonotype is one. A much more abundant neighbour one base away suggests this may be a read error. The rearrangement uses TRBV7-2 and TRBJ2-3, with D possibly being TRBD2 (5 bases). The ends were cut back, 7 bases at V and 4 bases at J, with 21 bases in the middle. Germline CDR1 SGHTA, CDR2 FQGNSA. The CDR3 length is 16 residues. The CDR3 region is CASIPPSAGNADTQYF. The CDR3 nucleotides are TGTGCCAGCATCCCACCCAGTGCGGGCAACGCAGATACGCAGTATTTT.

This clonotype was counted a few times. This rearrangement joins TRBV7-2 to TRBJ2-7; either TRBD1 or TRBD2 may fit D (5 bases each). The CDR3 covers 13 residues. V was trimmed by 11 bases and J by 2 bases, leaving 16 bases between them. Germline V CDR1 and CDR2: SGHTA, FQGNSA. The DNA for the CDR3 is TGTGCCGGGAGCCAAGCGGACACCTACGAGCAGTACTTC. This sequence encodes CAGSQADTYEQYF.

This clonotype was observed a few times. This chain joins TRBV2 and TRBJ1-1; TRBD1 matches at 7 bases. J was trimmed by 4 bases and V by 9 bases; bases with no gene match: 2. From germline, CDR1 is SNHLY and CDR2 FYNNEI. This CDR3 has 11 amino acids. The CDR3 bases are TGTGCCAGGTCAGGGGGCACTGAAGCTTTCTTT. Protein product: CARSGGTEAFF.

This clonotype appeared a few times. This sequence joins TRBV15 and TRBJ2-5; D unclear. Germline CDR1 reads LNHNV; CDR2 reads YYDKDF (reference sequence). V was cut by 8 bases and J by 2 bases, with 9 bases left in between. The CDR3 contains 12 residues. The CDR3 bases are TGTGCCACCGGGTTAGCTCAAGAGACCCAGTACTTC. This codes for CATGLAQETQYF.

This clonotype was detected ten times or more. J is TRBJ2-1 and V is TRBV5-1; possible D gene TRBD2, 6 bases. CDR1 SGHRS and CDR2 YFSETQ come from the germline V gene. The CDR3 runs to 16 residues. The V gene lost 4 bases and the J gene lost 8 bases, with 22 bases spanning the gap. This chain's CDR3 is CASSNQLAGVGDEQFF. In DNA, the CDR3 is TGCGCCAGCAGCAACCAACTAGCTGGGGTGGGAGATGAGCAGTTCTTC.

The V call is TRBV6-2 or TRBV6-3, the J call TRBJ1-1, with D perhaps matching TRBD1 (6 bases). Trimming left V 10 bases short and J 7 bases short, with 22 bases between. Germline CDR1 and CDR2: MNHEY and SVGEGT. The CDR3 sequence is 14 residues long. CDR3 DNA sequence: TGTGCCACCACCCGGGACATTTCAGGGCATGAAGCTTTCTTT. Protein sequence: CATTRDISGHEAFF.

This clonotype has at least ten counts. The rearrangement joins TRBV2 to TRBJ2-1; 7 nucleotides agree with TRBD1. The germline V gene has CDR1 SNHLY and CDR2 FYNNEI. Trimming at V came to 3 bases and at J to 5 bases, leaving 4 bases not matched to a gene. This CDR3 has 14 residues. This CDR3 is CASSDGRGNNEQFF. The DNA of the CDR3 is TGTGCCAGCAGTGATGGCAGGGGGAACAATGAGCAGTTCTTC.

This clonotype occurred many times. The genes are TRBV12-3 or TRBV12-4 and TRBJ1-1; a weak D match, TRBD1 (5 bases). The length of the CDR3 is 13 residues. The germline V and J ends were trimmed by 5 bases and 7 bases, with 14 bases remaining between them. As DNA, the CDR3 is TGTGCCAGCAGTAAAGGGGCAGAACGTGAAGCTTTCTTT. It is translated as CASSKGAEREAFF.

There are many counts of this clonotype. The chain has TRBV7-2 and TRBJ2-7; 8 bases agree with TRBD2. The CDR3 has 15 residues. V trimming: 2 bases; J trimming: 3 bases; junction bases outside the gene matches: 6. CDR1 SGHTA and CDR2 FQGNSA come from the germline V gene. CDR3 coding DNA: TGTGCCAGCAGCTTAACGGGACTAGACCACTACGAGCAGTACTTC. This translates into CASSLTGLDHYEQYF.

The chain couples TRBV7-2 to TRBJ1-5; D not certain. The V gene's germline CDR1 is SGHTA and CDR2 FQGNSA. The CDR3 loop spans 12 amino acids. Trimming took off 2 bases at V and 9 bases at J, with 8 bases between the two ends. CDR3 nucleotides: TGTGCCAGCAGCTTACAAGGTCGGCCCCAGCATTTT. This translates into CASSLQGRPQHF.